Below are 13 T cell receptor beta chains sequenced from a single sample in a study of cytomegalovirus exposure and HLA in healthy donors. It was with 60 Vbeta and 13 Jbeta primers that the PCR ran. TCRdb keeps only in-frame clones here, not all; method: immunoSEQ multiplex PCR. The sample lists about 120,000 clones, 9.5% seen once, with 3% in the top ten. The specimen was PBMCs. These receptors were taken from a man between 25 and 39 years old in good health and CMV-seronegative.

This clone was recorded a few times. The chain employs TRBV14 and TRBJ2-2; TRBD1 agrees at 8 bases. Germline trimming cut 4 bases from V and 1 base from J; bases unmatched to any gene: 5. Germline V gives CDR1 SGHDN, CDR2 FVKESK. This CDR3 contains 16 residues. CDR3 residues: CASSPFDRGNTGELFF. In nucleotides, the CDR3 is TGTGCCAGCAGCCCTTTTGACAGGGGGAACACCGGGGAGCTGTTTTTT.

The V gene is TRBV5-1, the J gene TRBJ1-1; D not certain. CDR1 is SGHRS and CDR2 is YFSETQ in the germline V gene. The CDR3 covers 13 residues. V lost 4 bases and J lost 6, with 13 bases in between. The CDR3 nucleotides read TGCGCCAGCAGCCTGCGGGCTAGCGCTGAAGCTTTCTTT. Protein: CASSLRASAEAFF.

This clone was counted a few times. This rearrangement joins TRBV9 to TRBJ2-2, with D maybe TRBD2 (6 bases). Germline lookup yields CDR1 SGDLS and CDR2 YYNGEE. Trimming removed 0 bases from V and 9 bases from J, with 9 bases in between. CDR3 length: 13 amino acids. The CDR3 DNA follows: TGTGCCAGCAGCGTAGGGGAGGCTCGGGAGCTGTTTTTT. This translates into CASSVGEARELFF.

This clone was seen a few times. The rearrangement joins TRBV30 to TRBJ2-1, with D possibly matching TRBD2 (6 bases). The CDR3 length is 14 residues. V was shortened by 0 bases and J by 4 bases, with 10 bases between the two germline ends. The germline gives CDR1 GTSNPN, CDR2 SVGIG (reference sequence). CDR3 sequence reads: CAWSVASAYNEQFF. CDR3 nucleotides: TGTGCCTGGAGTGTGGCTAGCGCGTACAATGAGCAGTTCTTC.

This clone appeared a few times. This chain uses TRBV6-5 with TRBJ1-1, with a weak D call TRBD1 (6 bases). The CDR3 loop spans 15 amino acids. V shed 5 bases and J shed 1 base, with 14 bases lying between them. Per the germline V gene, CDR1 is MNHEY and CDR2 is SVGAGI. CDR3 bases: TGTGCCAGCAGTCAGTCTTCGACAGGGAACACTGAAGCTTTCTTT. This sequence encodes CASSQSSTGNTEAFF.

This clone was seen a handful of times. The J gene is TRBJ2-5, the V gene TRBV7-9; possible D gene TRBD1, 6 bases. The length of the CDR3 is 14 residues. V lost 5 bases to trimming and J lost 3 bases, with 13 bases between them. CDR1 and CDR2 (germline): SEHNR, FQNEAQ (reference sequence). The CDR3 region is CASSPGTKKETQYF. The DNA for the CDR3 is TGTGCCAGCAGCCCCGGGACAAAAAAAGAGACCCAGTACTTC.

The sample holds a few counts of this clone. The sample has other DNA sequences that encode this CDR3 too. The gene calls are TRBV5-1 and TRBJ1-3; a weak D match, TRBD1 (5 bases). Germline CDR1 and CDR2: SGHRS and YFSETQ. Trimming pared 2 bases from V and 4 bases from J, leaving 10 bases between. The CDR3 is made up of 14 amino acids. For the CDR3, the DNA is TGCGCCAGCAGCTTCCCGGGGGGAGGAAACACCATATATTTT. It yields the protein CASSFPGGGNTIYF.

The V and J genes are TRBV10-2 and TRBJ2-7, with 11 nucleotides matching TRBD2. The J segment lost 3 bases and the V segment lost 3 bases, leaving 1 base of the junction unmatched. The CDR3 has 14 residues. The germline V gene has CDR1 WSHSY and CDR2 SAAADI. CDR3 protein: CASSDLAGGYEQYF. The DNA for the CDR3 is TGCGCCAGCAGTGACCTAGCGGGGGGCTACGAGCAGTACTTC.

Only a few counts were recorded for this clone. The chain links TRBV30 to TRBJ2-2; D gene ambiguous. Per the germline V gene, CDR1 is GTSNPN and CDR2 is SVGIG (reference sequence). This CDR3 has 14 residues. V was cut by 4 bases and J by 3 bases, with 12 bases left in between. The CDR3 reads CAWKGLDYTGELFF. The CDR3, as DNA: TGTGCCTGGAAAGGCCTAGACTACACCGGGGAGCTGTTTTTT.

Only a few counts were recorded for this clone. The J gene is TRBJ2-1, the V gene TRBV9, with 10 positions matching TRBD2. The CDR3 covers 16 residues. CDR1 and CDR2 (germline): SGDLS, YYNGEE. V shed 0 bases and J 5 bases; nucleotides not matched to a gene: 5. CDR3 region: CASSVGTSGRHNEQFF. The CDR3 DNA follows: TGTGCCAGCAGCGTAGGGACTAGCGGTAGGCACAATGAGCAGTTCTTC.

The chain combines TRBV5-4 with TRBJ2-6; D perhaps matches TRBD1 (6 bases). The germline CDR1 and CDR2 sequences are SGHNT and YYREEE (reference sequence). The V end lost 4 bases, the J end lost 0 bases, and 8 bases lay between the germline ends. This CDR3 is built from 15 residues. In nucleotides, the CDR3 is TGTGCCAGCAGCCTACAGGGCTCTGGGGCCAACGTCCTGACTTTC. Translating gives CASSLQGSGANVLTF.

The chain recombines TRBV6-5 with TRBJ1-3; TRBD1 is a possible D gene (6 bases). The CDR3 length is 15 residues. In germline, CDR1 is MNHEY, CDR2 SVGAGI. The V gene lost 4 bases and the J gene lost 3 bases, with 13 bases spanning the gap. This CDR3 reads CASSSRNRDGNTIYF. DNA of the CDR3: TGTGCCAGCAGTTCCCGGAACAGGGATGGAAACACCATATATTTT.

The chain has TRBV4-3 and TRBJ2-5; 11 bases are a match to TRBD2. The CDR3 extends over 15 amino acids. V was clipped by 3 bases and J by 4 bases; unmatched bases: 4. Germline V gene lookup returns CDR1 LGHNA and CDR2 YSLEER. CDR3 protein: CASSQLAGGPETQYF. The CDR3 nucleotides read TGCGCCAGCAGCCAGTTAGCGGGGGGGCCAGAGACCCAGTACTTC.